This T cell receptor (beta chain) was retrieved from a study of T-cell memory formation after mild COVID-19. Broader study findings: Shrinking CD4+ clones resided mostly in CM and EM, and CD8+ ones in EMRA. Memory sampled before infection contained some responding clones, suggesting cross-reactive memory joined. From day 15 to 85, contracting clones were balanced between CD4 and CD8, whereas later expanders leaned toward CD4+.

TCRdb itself ran the 5' RACE reads through MiXCR, one entry per CDR3 protein. The data contain 400,000 to 550,000 distinct CDR3 sequences, around 27% of them singletons. Germline CDR1 and CDR2: MGHRA and YSYEKL. V shed 5 bases, J shed 3 bases, and the junction held 6 bases outside the gene matches. The CDR3 runs 16 residues. Concerning this clonotype itself: Its antigen is as yet unknown.

The receptor was isolated from an adult woman who had mild COVID-19 (a few samples of this study predate the infection). Cell type and time point are not known. The V call is TRBV4-1, the J call TRBJ1-4; 10 positions match TRBD1. The sequencing input was PBMCs or a T cell subset sorted from them (not recorded which). The CDR3 sequence is CASSTDRGPANEKLFF. In DNA form, the CDR3 reads TGCGCCAGCAGCACTGACAGGGGGCCGGCTAATGAAAAACTGTTTTTT.